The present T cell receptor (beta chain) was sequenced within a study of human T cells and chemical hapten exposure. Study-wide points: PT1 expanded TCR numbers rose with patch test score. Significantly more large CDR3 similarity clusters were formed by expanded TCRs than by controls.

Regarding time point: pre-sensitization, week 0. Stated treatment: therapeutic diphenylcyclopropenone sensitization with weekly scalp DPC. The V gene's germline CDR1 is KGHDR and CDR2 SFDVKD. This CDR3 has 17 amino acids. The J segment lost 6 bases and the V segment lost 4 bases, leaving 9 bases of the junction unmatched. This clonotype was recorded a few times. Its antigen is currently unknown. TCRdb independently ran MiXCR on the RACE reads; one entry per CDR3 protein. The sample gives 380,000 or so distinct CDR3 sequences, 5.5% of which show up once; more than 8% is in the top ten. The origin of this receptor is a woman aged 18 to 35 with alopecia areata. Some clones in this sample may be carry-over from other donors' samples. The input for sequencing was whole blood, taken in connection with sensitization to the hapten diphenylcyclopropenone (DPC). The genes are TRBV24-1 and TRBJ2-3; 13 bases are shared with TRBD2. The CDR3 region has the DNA TGTGCCACCAGTGACCGCAGACTAGCGGGGGGCCGGGATACGCAGTATTTT. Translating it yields CATSDRRLAGGRDTQYF.